The clone carrying this T cell receptor beta chain showed up many times. Its target is unknown. TCRdb fed the reads into MiXCR, producing one record per CDR3 protein. The sample includes just over 150,000 distinct CDR3 sequences, about 20% seen only once; the top ten take 9.5% to 12%. The CDR3 spans 15 residues. Germline V gene lookup returns CDR1 LGHNA and CDR2 YSLEER. Between the trimmed V and J ends, which lost 0 bases and 2 bases, there was a span of 11 bases. This entry is derived from a study of T cell repertoires in cytomegalovirus infection. Study context: Indications came from public TCR beta signatures; they pointed to CMV infection and to a matching HLA type.

Study observations and caveats: The study identified carriers of CMV plus the relevant HLA from cumulative public TCR beta family frequency. HLA-C-restricted CMV clonotypes gave the most frequent clonotype in two of eight donors.

This chain joins TRBV4-3 and TRBJ2-7; D gene unclear. Sample: PBMCs. This clonotype was sampled from a human donor in good health (CMV status not recorded). Some clones in this sample may be carry-over from other donors' samples. The CDR3 DNA reads TGCGCCAGCAGCCAAGATCTCGGACGACCCTACGAGCAGTACTTC. It translates to CASSQDLGRPYEQYF.